The sequence of this TCR beta chain was determined in a study of a mutant IDH1 vaccine in newly diagnosed glioma. Overall study: Most had both radiotherapy and temozolomide beforehand; others had only one. Study observations and caveats: The study observed vaccine-induced immune responses in more than 80% of patients.

Sequenced by immunoSEQ multiplex PCR; TCRdb stores in-frame clones only, minus some. The sample contains 15,000 to 20,000 clones, approximately 80% of which appear only once. As for time point: baseline, week 1 (first vaccination visit). The treatment here: pre-vaccination baseline after standard-of-care therapy. New IDH1-mutant, ATRX-lost WHO grade 3 or 4 astrocytomas occurred in donors. In its sample, this clone was seen a few times. Its matching antigen is unknown. The CDR3 is 15 amino acids. Trimming cost V 6 bases and J 2 bases, with 13 bases left between them. The germline CDR1 and CDR2 sequences are LNHDA and SQIVND (reference sequence).

The TCR was taken from a man aged 35 to 55 with glioma. Sequenced material: PBMCs, taken from a glioma patient treated with radiotherapy, temozolomide or both. The chain links TRBV19 to TRBJ1-4; D gene uncertain. CDR3 residues: CASSPNPGTNEKLFF. CDR3 in DNA: TGTGCCAGTAGCCCAAACCCGGGGACTAATGAAAAACTGTTTTTT.